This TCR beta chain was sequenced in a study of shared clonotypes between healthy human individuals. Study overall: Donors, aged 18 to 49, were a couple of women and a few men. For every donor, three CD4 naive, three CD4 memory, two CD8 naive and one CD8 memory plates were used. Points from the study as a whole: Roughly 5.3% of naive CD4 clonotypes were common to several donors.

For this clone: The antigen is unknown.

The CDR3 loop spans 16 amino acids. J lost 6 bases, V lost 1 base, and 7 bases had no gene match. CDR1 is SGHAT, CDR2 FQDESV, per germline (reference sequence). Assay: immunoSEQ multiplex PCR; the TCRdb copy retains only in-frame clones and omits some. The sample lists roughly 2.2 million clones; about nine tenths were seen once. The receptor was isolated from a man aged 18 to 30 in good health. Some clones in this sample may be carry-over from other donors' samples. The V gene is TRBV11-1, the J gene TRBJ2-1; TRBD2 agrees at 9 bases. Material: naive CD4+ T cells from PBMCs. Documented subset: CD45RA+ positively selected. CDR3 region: CASSLGAASGTNEQFF. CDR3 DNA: TGTGCCAGCAGCTTAGGGGCGGCTAGCGGGACCAATGAGCAGTTCTTC.